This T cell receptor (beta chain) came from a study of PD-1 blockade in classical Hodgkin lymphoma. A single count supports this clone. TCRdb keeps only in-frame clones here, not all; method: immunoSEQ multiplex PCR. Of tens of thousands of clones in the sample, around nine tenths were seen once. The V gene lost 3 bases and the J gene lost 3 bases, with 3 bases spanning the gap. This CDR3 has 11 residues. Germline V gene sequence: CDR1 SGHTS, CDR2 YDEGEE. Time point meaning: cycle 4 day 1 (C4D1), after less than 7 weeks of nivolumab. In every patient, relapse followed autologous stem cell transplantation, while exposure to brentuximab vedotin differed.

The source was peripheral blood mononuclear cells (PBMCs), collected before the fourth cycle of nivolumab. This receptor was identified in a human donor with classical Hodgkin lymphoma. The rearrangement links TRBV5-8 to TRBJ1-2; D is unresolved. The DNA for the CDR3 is TGTGCCAGCAGCTCGGACTATGGCTACACCTTC. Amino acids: CASSSDYGYTF.